These T cell receptor beta chains were read from a single sample in a study of shared clonotypes between healthy human individuals. Libraries were prepared by immunoSEQ multiplex PCR; TCRdb keeps only in-frame clonotypes and omits some of them. The sample includes about 1.5 million clones, 95% to 99% of them seen just once. The material sequenced was naive CD4+ T cells sorted from blood. The receptor source for this set is a man aged 30 to 39 in good health. The CDR3 runs from the conserved cysteine through the conserved F or W. D genes are given only for firm matches. Not every row has a clone size; where given, it reads once, few, many or a size class.

NA | TRBJ2-5 | TRBV5-1 | TRBD1 | CASRESTGGLETQYF | TGCGCCAGCAGAGAAAGCACAGGGGGCCTCGAGACCCAGTACTTC
NA | TRBJ1-1 | TRBV5-6 | TRBD1 | CASSAYRGRITEAFF | TGTGCCAGCAGCGCATACAGGGGGCGTATCACTGAAGCTTTCTTT
NA | TRBJ2-7 | TRBV6-5 | TRBD1 | CASSLTGTGEEYF | TGTGCCAGCAGTTTGACCGGGACAGGGGAAGAGTACTTC
NA | TRBJ2-7 | TRBV19 | TRBD1 | CASSSTGGVAYEQYF | TGTGCCAGTAGTAGCACAGGGGGCGTAGCCTACGAGCAGTACTTC
NA | TRBJ1-3 | TRBV11-2 | NA | CASSLERRTDSGNTIYF | TGTGCCAGCAGCTTAGAAAGGAGGACCGACTCTGGAAACACCATATATTTT
once | TRBJ2-3 | TRBV5-1 | TRBD2 | CASSFFGLAGGTDTQYF | TGCGCCAGCAGCTTTTTTGGACTAGCGGGGGGCACAGATACGCAGTATTTT
NA | TRBJ2-7 | TRBV19 | TRBD2 | CASSVGLAGSYEQYF | TGTGCCAGTAGCGTGGGACTAGCGGGCTCCTACGAGCAGTACTTC
NA | TRBJ2-3 | TRBV28 | NA | CASRGASTDTQYF | TGTGCCAGCAGGGGGGCTAGCACAGATACGCAGTATTTT
NA | TRBJ2-1 | TRBV6-4 | TRBD1 | CASSTRTGGEQFF | TGTGCCAGCAGTACCAGGACAGGGGGTGAGCAGTTCTTC
NA | TRBJ2-2 | TRBV15 | TRBD1 | CATSREDRPGTGELFF | TGTGCCACCAGCAGAGAGGACAGGCCGGGCACCGGGGAGCTGTTTTTT
once | TRBJ2-1 | TRBV6-5 | NA | CASSSLQRVFNEQFF | TGTGCCAGCAGCTCCCTACAGCGGGTCTTCAATGAGCAGTTCTTC
NA | TRBJ1-1 | TRBV7-9 | NA | CASSWDAKAFF | TGTGCCAGCAGCTGGGACGCTAAAGCTTTCTTT
NA | TRBJ1-6 | TRBV5-1 | NA | CASSISTGMSSPLHF | TGCGCCAGCAGCATCTCCACAGGGATGAGTTCACCCCTCCACTTT
NA | TRBJ2-3 | TRBV5-1 | NA | CASSLAGGLADTQYF | TGCGCCAGCAGCTTGGCGGGTGGACTGGCAGATACGCAGTATTTT
NA | TRBJ2-1 | TRBV5-1 | NA | CASSPIGAYNEQFF | TGCGCCAGCTCCCCAATTGGGGCATACAATGAGCAGTTCTTC
NA | TRBJ2-1 | TRBV11-2 | NA | CASSLGIWLPVRNNEQFF | TGTGCCAGCAGCTTAGGGATCTGGCTGCCGGTTCGGAACAATGAGCAGTTCTTC
NA | TRBJ1-5 | TRBV2 | NA | CASSEDPAFSNQPQHF | TGTGCCAGCAGTGAAGACCCGGCGTTTAGCAATCAGCCCCAGCATTTT
NA | TRBJ2-2 | TRBV6-1 | NA | CTSSERTLPGELFF | TGTACCAGCAGTGAGAGGACATTGCCCGGGGAGCTGTTTTTT
NA | TRBJ2-7 | TRBV6-5 | TRBD1 | CASSETGTGTYEQYF | TGTGCCAGCAGCGAAACCGGGACAGGGACCTACGAGCAGTACTTC
NA | TRBJ2-7 | TRBV2 | NA | CASSVEGSSYEQYF | TGTGCCAGCAGTGTTGAAGGGAGCTCCTACGAGCAGTACTTC
NA | TRBJ2-1 | TRBV18 | NA | CASSPTGGSYNEQFF | TGTGCCAGCTCACCAACCGGCGGTTCCTACAATGAGCAGTTCTTC
NA | TRBJ1-3 | TRBV6-5 | NA | CASSRGYTSGNTIYF | TGTGCCAGCAGTCGAGGTTACACCTCTGGAAACACCATATATTTT
NA | TRBJ2-5 | TRBV10-2 | TRBD2 | CASRVREGETQYF | TGCGCCAGCAGAGTCCGGGAGGGAGAGACCCAGTACTTC
NA | TRBJ2-1 | TRBV25-1 | TRBD1 | CASSDWTGASYNEQFF | TGTGCCAGCAGTGATTGGACAGGGGCATCCTACAATGAGCAGTTCTTC
NA | TRBJ1-5 | TRBV18 | TRBD1 | CASSPDRVQPQHF | TGTGCCAGCTCACCAGACAGGGTTCAGCCCCAGCATTTT
NA | TRBJ2-7 | TRBV7-9 | NA | CASSLPDYEQYF | TGTGCCAGCAGCCTCCCAGACTACGAGCAGTACTTC
NA | TRBJ1-2 | TRBV7-8 | NA | CASSLFEGSISTTNGYTF | TGTGCCAGCAGCCTTTTTGAGGGATCTATATCTACTACAAATGGCTACACCTTC
NA | TRBJ2-1 | TRBV5-4 | NA | CASSTPLGGAPEQFF | TGTGCCAGCAGCACCCCCCTTGGGGGAGCCCCTGAGCAGTTCTTC
NA | TRBJ2-1 | TRBV5-1 | NA | CASSFIWTVNEQFF | TGCGCCAGCAGCTTCATTTGGACGGTGAATGAGCAGTTCTTC
once | TRBJ2-3 | TRBV5-4 | TRBD1 | CASSSSGTGSTDTQYF | TGTGCCAGCAGCTCATCCGGGACAGGAAGCACAGATACGCAGTATTTT
NA | TRBJ2-7 | TRBV4-1 | TRBD1 | CASSQNPGQGAYEQYF | TGCGCCAGCAGCCAAAATCCGGGACAGGGGGCCTACGAGCAGTACTTC
NA | TRBJ2-6 | TRBV29-1 | NA | CSVLKAGANVLTF | TGCAGCGTTTTAAAAGCTGGGGCCAACGTCCTGACTTTC
NA | TRBJ2-6 | TRBV18 | NA | CASSNNGPGQASGANVLTF | TGTGCCAGCTCAAACAACGGACCGGGACAAGCCTCTGGGGCCAACGTCCTGACTTTC
NA | TRBJ2-2 | TRBV27 | TRBD1 | CASSSPRDRYTGELFF | TGTGCCAGCAGTTCACCCCGGGACAGATACACCGGGGAGCTGTTTTTT